The sequence of this T cell receptor (beta chain) was determined in a study of a mutant IDH1 vaccine in newly diagnosed glioma. Overall study context: Vaccines were first given 4-6 weeks after radiotherapy alone, or with temozolomide cycles.

V was trimmed by 0 bases and J by 4 bases, leaving 16 bases between them. The germline CDR1 and CDR2 sequences are SGDLS and YYNGEE. This CDR3 has 16 residues. Clones were sequenced by immunoSEQ multiplex PCR, and TCRdb holds only the in-frame ones, with some missing. The repertoire includes approximately 82,000 clones, about 85% of them detected once, and over 0.7% sits in the top ten. Comment on this clone: The antigen remains unidentified.

This sample's time point: week 23, last vaccination. In every dose of vaccine, 300 ug of mutant IDH1 20-mer peptide was given alongside topical imiquimod. The genes are TRBV9 and TRBJ1-2, with TRBD1 as a possible D gene (5 bases). The clonotype originates from a woman aged 45-59 years with glioma. The starting material was PBMCs, obtained from a glioma patient whose treatment included an IDH1 peptide vaccine. The CDR3 region has the DNA TGTGCCAGCAGCGTAGGGGGCCCCGGGACGACCTATGGCTACACCTTC. The encoded protein is CASSVGGPGTTYGYTF.